This T cell receptor (beta chain) stems from a study of OX40 agonist ivuxolimab in advanced cancers. On the study more broadly: An anti-OX40 (CD134) antibody with agonistic activity, ivuxolimab, was administered to patients.

Measured with immunoSEQ multiplex PCR; TCRdb has only the in-frame clones, and not every one. The sample lists roughly 26,000 clones, approximately 85% occurring once. Germline values: CDR1 LNHDA, CDR2 SQIVND (reference sequence). The CDR3 length is 12 residues. The V and J ends lost 6 bases and 6 bases respectively, with 11 bases between them. Patients with a history of autoimmune disease or on systemic immunosuppression were excluded. This clone was seen only once. V gene TRBV19 combines with J gene TRBJ1-1; the D is unclear. This specimen was CD4+ or CD8+ T cells sorted from blood, taken in a trial of the OX40 agonist ivuxolimab. The clonotype originates from an adult with an advanced solid tumor such as melanoma, head and neck, liver or kidney cancer. CDR3 coding DNA: TGTGCCAGTAGATCAGGTGGCGCTGAAGCTTTCTTT. This gives the protein CASRSGGAEAFF.